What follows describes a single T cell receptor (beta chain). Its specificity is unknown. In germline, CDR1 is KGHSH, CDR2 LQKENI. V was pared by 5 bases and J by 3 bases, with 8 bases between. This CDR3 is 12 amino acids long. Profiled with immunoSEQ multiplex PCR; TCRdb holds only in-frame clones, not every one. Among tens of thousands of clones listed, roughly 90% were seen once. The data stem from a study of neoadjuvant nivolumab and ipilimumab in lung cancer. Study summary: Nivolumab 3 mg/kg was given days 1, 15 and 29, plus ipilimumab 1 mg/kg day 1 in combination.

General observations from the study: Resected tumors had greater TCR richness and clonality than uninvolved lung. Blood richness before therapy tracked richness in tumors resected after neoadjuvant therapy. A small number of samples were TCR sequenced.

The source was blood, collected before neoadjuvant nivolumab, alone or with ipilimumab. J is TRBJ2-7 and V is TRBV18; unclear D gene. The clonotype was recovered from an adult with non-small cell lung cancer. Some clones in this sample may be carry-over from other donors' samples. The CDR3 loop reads CASSASFYEQYF. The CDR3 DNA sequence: TGTGCCAGCTCAGCTTCCTTCTACGAGCAGTACTTC.